This is a list of T cell receptor beta chains from one sample in a study of T cell repertoires in cytomegalovirus infection. Their recognized antigens are unknown. TCRdb reprocessed the reads with MiXCR, giving one entry per CDR3 protein. The sample yields approximately 310,000 distinct CDR3 sequences, 25% seen once. Here the sequenced sample was cultured PBMCs, taken from culture after CMV antigen stimulation. The source of these receptors is a human donor in good health (CMV status not recorded). Some clones in this sample may be carry-over from other donors' samples. Both conserved end residues are part of each CDR3. Fields, in order: clone size, V gene, J gene, CDR3 protein. Part of the rows lack a size; the others show once, few, many or a class for expanded clones.

>.|TRBV2|TRBJ1-1
CASSGQGRTEAFF
>many|TRBV7-6|TRBJ2-1
CASSRGSSGNEQFF
>many|TRBV7-8|TRBJ1-5
CASSLAGRVLNQPQHF
>once|TRBV29-1|TRBJ1-1
CSAVGQPNTEAFF
>few|TRBV20-1|TRBJ2-1
CSAPMMKGSSYNEQFF
>few|TRBV19|TRBJ1-2
CASSIGDLYGYTF
>.|TRBV5-1|TRBJ1-6
CASSLLAGQGGNSPLHF
>.|TRBV20-1|TRBJ2-2
CSARVGGNTGELFF
>few|TRBV7-9|TRBJ2-1
CASSSYRQRADFGQFF
>.|TRBV7-8|TRBJ2-1
CASSRVLAASAGHEQFF
>many|TRBV6-1|TRBJ1-1
CASSERPTEAFF
>many|TRBV7-7|TRBJ2-3
CASSLGGPGSGVGDTQYF
>few|TRBV12-3/TRBV12-4|TRBJ2-5
CASSRSGSIQETQYF
>few|TRBV15|TRBJ2-1
CATSRVVNEQFF
>.|TRBV12-5|TRBJ2-7
CASGLGRAKKPTYEQYF
>few|TRBV6-9|TRBJ1-2
CASRRGGYTF
>.|TRBV12-5|TRBJ2-5
CASGTGLSPQETQYF
>.|TRBV12-3/TRBV12-4|TRBJ1-1
CASSLTLRAEAFF
>.|TRBV4-1|TRBJ2-7
CASSQDSGGYEQYF
>few|TRBV11-2|TRBJ2-1
CASSLTAGSSYNEQFF
>few|TRBV12-3/TRBV12-4|TRBJ1-6
CAHTRGQGYSPLHF
>many|TRBV11-2|TRBJ2-3
CASSLSPIPQTDTQYF
>.|TRBV28|TRBJ2-1
CASSLPGTVSYNEQFF
>.|TRBV5-1|TRBJ2-7
CASSLDFGDYYFYEQYF
>few|TRBV27|TRBJ1-3
CASSLSYRGQRSGNTIYF